This T cell receptor (beta chain) emerged from a study of Ad26.COV2.S vaccination and SARS-CoV-2 variants. Study summary: Once or twice, 56 days apart, Ad26.COV2.S was delivered intramuscularly. General study results and limits: Spike-specific TCR breadth was greater after Ad26.COV2.S than placebo.

In regard to this clone: The antigen remains unidentified.

Produced via immunoSEQ multiplex PCR; TCRdb's table is partial and in-frame only. The sample records about 350,000 clones, approximately 86% being singletons. This sample's treatment: 15 to 20 received Ad26.COV2.S at low or high dose, single or two shots; several received placebo; per-sample allocation not given. The samples date from day 63 after the first vaccine or placebo injection. The V gene end was trimmed by 6 bases and the J gene end by 7 bases; junction bases not matched to a gene: 10. Germline CDR1 and CDR2: SGHAT and FQNNGV. The CDR3 has 15 amino acids. The clonotype comes from a person between 18 and 65 years old who received the Ad26.COV2.S COVID-19 vaccine or a placebo. Sequencing was performed on peripheral blood, taken in a trial of Ad26.COV2.S vaccine versus placebo. The chain employs TRBV11-2 and TRBJ2-1; 9 nucleotides line up with TRBD2. CDR3 residues: CASRVVAGEGNEQFF. DNA for the CDR3: TGTGCCAGCAGGGTCGTAGCGGGAGAGGGGAATGAGCAGTTCTTC.